This T cell receptor (beta chain) was sequenced during a study of CXCR3-negative and CXCR3-positive naive CD8 T cells. The overall study: Roughly 140 million TRB reads in total, about 1.5 +/- 0.3 million per library.

Via 5' RACE with UMI labels, TRB cDNA libraries were prepared. TCRdb reprocessed the 5' RACE reads and keeps a single row for each CDR3 protein, giving no DNA. There are some 38,000 distinct CDR3 sequences in the sample, with about 14% held by the top ten. As concerns this clonotype: The antigen remains undetermined.

Study-wide results and caveats: Because surface CD5 did not distinguish the naive subsets, TCR strength was inferred from TRB CDR3 properties. Similar TRBV-TRBJ usage was seen in naive cells (both CXCR3-negative and CXCR3-positive), but memory cells differed. The study found comparably high diversity in both naive subsets and much lower diversity in memory CD8+ cells.

The CDR3 is made up of 16 amino acids. The germline gives CDR1 LNHNV, CDR2 YYDKDF (reference sequence). Sequences were obtained from memory CD8+ T cells from blood. The chain has TRBV15 and TRBJ2-3; TCRdb gives TRBD2 as the D gene, but with no DNA this cannot be confirmed. This receptor was obtained from a human donor in good health. Some clones in this sample may be carry-over from other donors' samples. The CDR3 sequence is CATSRASGGHTDTQYF.